Shown below are 22 T cell receptor beta chains from a single sample sequenced in a study of CD8+CD57+ T cells in acquired aplastic anemia. The template for TCR beta VDJ and CDR3 sequence profiling was genomic DNA. TCRdb reprocessed the reads with MiXCR, giving one entry per CDR3 protein. The sample shows 250,000 to 300,000 distinct CDR3 sequences, 45% to 65% of them seen only once. Sequencing input: sorted CD4+, CD8+, or CD8+CD57+ T cells (not recorded which) from PBMCs. The origin of the receptors is a human donor with severe aplastic anemia or a healthy control (not recorded which).

The sample holds many counts of this clonotype. This chain links TRBV5-6 with TRBJ1-2; 8 nucleotides agree with TRBD1. Trimming at V came to 4 bases and at J to 4 bases, leaving 9 bases not matched to a gene. CDR1 SGHDT and CDR2 YYEEEE come from the germline V gene. The CDR3 is 15 amino acids. In DNA form, the CDR3 reads TGTGCCAGCAGCGGGCTTGGACAGGGCGGCTATGGCTACACCTTC. It is translated as CASSGLGQGGYGYTF.

In this sample, this clonotype turned up many times. CDR3: CASSQDTDRGQAYEQYF. The CDR3 DNA follows: TGCGCCAGCAGCCAAGATACAGACAGGGGACAGGCCTACGAGCAGTACTTC. This chain connects TRBV4-1 to TRBJ2-7; 8 bases are shared with TRBD1. The CDR3 is 17 amino acids. V lost 0 bases to trimming and J lost 2 bases; unmatched junction nucleotides: 9. Germline CDR1 is MGHRA and CDR2 is YSYEKL.

This clonotype occurred many times. The chain combines TRBV19 with TRBJ1-5; D possibly corresponds to TRBD1 (6 bases). CDR3 size: 13 residues. V dropped 6 bases and J dropped 4 bases, with 10 bases sitting between them. The germline V gene encodes CDR1 LNHDA and CDR2 SQIVND (reference sequence). DNA of the CDR3: TGTGCCAGTAGAATGGACAGAAATCAGCCCCAGCATTTT. Encoded protein: CASRMDRNQPQHF.

V usage is TRBV2 and J usage is TRBJ2-1, with 16 bases lining up with TRBD2. CDR1 is SNHLY and CDR2 is FYNNEI in the germline V gene. The CDR3 contains 15 residues. V trimming: 8 bases; J trimming: 8 bases; junction bases outside the gene matches: 6. The CDR3 coding sequence is TGTGCCAGCCCCGGGACTAGCGGGGGGGCCGATGAGCAGTTCTTC. Amino acid sequence: CASPGTSGGADEQFF.

There are many counts of this clonotype. This CDR3 is CASSLAGQTGYTF. In DNA form, the CDR3 reads TGTGCCAGCAGCTTAGCGGGACAGACTGGCTACACCTTC. The chain links TRBV7-2 to TRBJ1-2; 7 bases match TRBD1. Per the germline V gene, CDR1 is SGHTA and CDR2 is FQGNSA. Unmatched junction bases numbered 2, after V lost 0 bases and J lost 7 bases. The CDR3 runs 13 residues.

The gene calls are TRBV7-6 and TRBJ1-5; a possible D gene is TRBD1 (5 bases). Trimming removed 3 bases from V and 11 bases from J, with 11 bases in between. The CDR3 consists of 12 residues. Looked up from germline, CDR1 is SGHVS and CDR2 is FNYEAQ. CDR3 protein: CASSLGGGAQHF. The CDR3 nucleotides are TGTGCCAGCAGCTTGGGGGGAGGGGCCCAGCATTTT.

Note on this clonotype: At one end, the junction sequence differs from germline, possibly due to a read error. The V and J genes are TRBV2 and TRBJ1-5; D remains unclear. The CDR3 is 16 residues long. Germline-derived CDR1 and CDR2 are SNHLY and FYNNEI. The CDR3 DNA sequence: TGCGCCAGCAGCTTGGAGGGCAGGAATAGCAATCAGCCCCAGCATTTT. Amino acid sequence: CASSLEGRNSNQPQHF. The full variable domain, completed using reference TRBV2 and TRBJ1-5, is EPEVTQTPSHQVTQMGQEVILRCVPISNHLYFYWYRQILGQKVEFLVSFYNNEISEKSEIFDDQFSVERPDGSNFTLKIRSTKLEDSAMYFCASSLEGRNSNQPQHFGDGTRLSIL.

This clonotype was counted at least ten times. V is TRBV6-5 and J is TRBJ1-1; possible D gene TRBD1, 5 bases. Germline assignment: CDR1 MNHEY and CDR2 SVGAGI. The CDR3 spans 13 residues. The V end lost 6 bases, the J end lost 9 bases, and 17 bases lay between the germline ends. The CDR3 sequence is CASRISGLLKAFF. In DNA, the CDR3 is TGTGCCAGCAGGATTTCGGGACTCCTCAAAGCTTTCTTT.

This clonotype was picked up one time. The CDR3 protein is CASSFGTSGDRNEQFF. For the CDR3, the DNA is TGTGCCAGCAGTTTCGGGACTAGCGGAGATCGCAATGAGCAGTTCTTC. V is TRBV5-6 and J is TRBJ2-1; 11 bases agree with TRBD2. With V trimmed by 5 bases and J by 6 bases, 10 bases remained unmatched. Germline values: CDR1 SGHDT, CDR2 YYEEEE. The CDR3 is made up of 16 amino acids.

V is TRBV12-5 and J is TRBJ2-5; D not certain. The V gene lost 1 base and the J gene lost 3 bases, with 0 bases spanning the gap. CDR1 and CDR2 (germline): LGHNT, FRNRAP. The CDR3 has 11 amino acids. CDR3 sequence reads: CASGLEETQYF. The CDR3 coding sequence is TGTGCTAGTGGTTTGGAAGAGACCCAGTACTTC.

The chain links TRBV7-2 to TRBJ1-5; D not certain. With 6 bases removed from V and 1 base from J, the gap between germline ends came to 13 bases. Germline V gene data show CDR1 as SGHTA and CDR2 as FQGNSA. The CDR3 runs 15 residues. The CDR3 nucleotides are TGTGCCAGCAGTGATTCAGGCCTAAGCAATCAGCCCCAGCATTTT. Encoded protein: CASSDSGLSNQPQHF. Filled out from reference TRBV7-2 and TRBJ1-5, the complete variable domain reads GAGVSQSPSNKVTEKGKDVELRCDPISGHTALYWYRQSLGQGLEFLIYFQGNSAPDKSGLPSDRFSAERTGGSVSTLTIQRTQQEDSAVYLCASSDSGLSNQPQHFGDGTRLSIL.

There are many counts of this clonotype. The chain is built from TRBV29-1 and TRBJ1-1; D is unresolved. This CDR3 region has 14 residues. The V end was cut by 2 bases, the J end by 4 bases, with 14 bases between. Germline lookup yields CDR1 SQVTM and CDR2 ANQGSEA. The CDR3 protein is CSVEKAGQVTEAFF. CDR3 nucleotide sequence: TGCAGCGTTGAAAAGGCCGGCCAGGTCACTGAAGCTTTCTTT.

This clonotype was seen ten or more times. The genes are TRBV27 and TRBJ1-1; 8 bases match TRBD1. Germline values: CDR1 MNHEY, CDR2 SMNVEV (reference sequence). Trimming took 6 bases from V and 10 from J; bases not matched to a gene: 4. This CDR3 has 11 amino acids. This CDR3 reads CASSQGAVAFF. The CDR3 DNA sequence: TGTGCCAGCAGCCAGGGGGCCGTAGCTTTCTTT.

At least ten counts were recorded for this clonotype. This chain connects TRBV3-1 to TRBJ1-1; unclear D gene. The CDR3 covers 13 residues. Germline CDR1 reads LGHDT; CDR2 reads YNNKEL (reference sequence). Trimming cost V 1 base and J 1 base, with 4 bases left between them. As DNA, the CDR3 is TGTGCCAGCAGCCAAGGAGCGAACACTGAAGCTTTCTTT. Encoded protein: CASSQGANTEAFF.

This clonotype was counted between two and nine times. The chain is built from TRBV24-1 and TRBJ2-1; 8 nucleotides align to TRBD1. Germline values: CDR1 KGHDR, CDR2 SFDVKD. The CDR3 length is 15 residues. Trimming at V came to 2 bases and at J to 5 bases, leaving 4 bases not matched to a gene. CDR3 DNA: TGTGCCACCAGTGATTCCGACAGGGGAAACAATGAGCAGTTCTTC. Translating it yields CATSDSDRGNNEQFF.

This sequence joins TRBV20-1 and TRBJ1-5; no reliable D call. CDR1 and CDR2 (germline): DFQATT, SNEGSKA (reference sequence). V was trimmed by 3 bases and J by 4 bases, leaving 10 bases between them. The CDR3 consists of 13 residues. The CDR3 is CSARPGRNQPQHF. The CDR3 DNA is TGCAGTGCTAGGCCGGGGAGGAATCAGCCCCAGCATTTT.

V usage is TRBV7-3 and J usage is TRBJ2-3; 8 bases align to TRBD1. CDR1 is SGHTA, CDR2 FQGTGA, per germline. The CDR3 is 15 residues long. V lost 5 bases, J lost 1 base, and 5 bases stayed unmatched. The CDR3 protein is CASSTGQGRTDTQYF. The CDR3 DNA follows: TGTGCCAGCAGCACCGGACAGGGACGCACAGATACGCAGTATTTT. The full variable domain, rest sourced from reference TRBV7-3 and TRBJ2-3, is GAGVSQTPSNKVTEKGKYVELRCDPISGHTALYWYRQSLGQGPEFLIYFQGTGAADDSGLPNDRFFAVRPEGSVSTLKIQRTERGDSAVYLCASSTGQGRTDTQYFGPGTRLTVL.

J is TRBJ1-2 and V is TRBV24-1, with D unclear. The CDR3 loop spans 15 amino acids. Germline V gene lookup returns CDR1 KGHDR and CDR2 SFDVKD. Deletions cut 5 bases from V and 1 base from J, with 13 bases between. CDR3 in amino acids: CATSGEVKGNYGYTF. The DNA for the CDR3 is TGTGCCACCAGTGGTGAGGTGAAGGGTAACTATGGCTACACCTTC.

V usage is TRBV24-1 and J usage is TRBJ2-5, with D tentatively TRBD2 (6 bases). Germline CDR1 reads KGHDR; CDR2 reads SFDVKD. With 12 bases removed from V and 1 base from J, the gap between germline ends came to 11 bases. The CDR3 sequence is 12 residues long. This CDR3 reads CASGGSQETQYF. In DNA form, the CDR3 reads TGTGCCTCCGGAGGGTCCCAAGAGACCCAGTACTTC.

This clonotype was seen a single time. The conserved closing phenylalanine or tryptophan is absent in this CDR3, likely reflecting a read error. This chain uses TRBV11-3 with TRBJ1-1; D is perhaps TRBD1 (5 bases). The length of the CDR3 is 14 residues. Germline CDR1 and CDR2: SGHNT and YENEEA. Trimming left V 1 base short and J 4 bases short, with 10 bases between. This chain's CDR3 is CASSLGGVSTEAFC. The CDR3 bases are TGTGCCAGCAGCTTAGGGGGGGTTTCCACTGAAGCTTTCTGT.

This clonotype showed up many times. The chain recombines TRBV7-9 with TRBJ2-7; 8 bases align to TRBD1. Trimming at V came to 2 bases and at J to 3 bases, leaving 9 bases not matched to a gene. CDR1 and CDR2 from the germline V gene are SEHNR and FQNEAQ (reference sequence). The CDR3 spans 16 residues. For the CDR3, the DNA is TGTGCCAGCAGCTTACCCAGGACAGGGCTTAGCTACGAGCAGTACTTC. This translates into CASSLPRTGLSYEQYF.

This clonotype occurred many times. V gene TRBV19 combines with J gene TRBJ2-5, with TRBD1 matching 9 bases. J gave up 1 base and V 3 bases, and 3 bases lay outside the gene matches. Per the germline V gene, CDR1 is LNHDA and CDR2 is SQIVND (reference sequence). The CDR3 runs 15 residues. CDR3 region: CASSMGTGFQETQYF. The CDR3 coding sequence is TGTGCCAGTAGTATGGGGACAGGGTTCCAAGAGACCCAGTACTTC. Together with reference TRBV19 and TRBJ2-5, the CDR3 gives the full variable domain: DGGITQSPKYLFRKEGQNVTLSCEQNLNHDAMYWYRQDPGQGLRLIYYSQIVNDFQKGDIAEGYSVSREKKESFPLTVTSAQKNPTAFYLCASSMGTGFQETQYFGPGTRLLVL.